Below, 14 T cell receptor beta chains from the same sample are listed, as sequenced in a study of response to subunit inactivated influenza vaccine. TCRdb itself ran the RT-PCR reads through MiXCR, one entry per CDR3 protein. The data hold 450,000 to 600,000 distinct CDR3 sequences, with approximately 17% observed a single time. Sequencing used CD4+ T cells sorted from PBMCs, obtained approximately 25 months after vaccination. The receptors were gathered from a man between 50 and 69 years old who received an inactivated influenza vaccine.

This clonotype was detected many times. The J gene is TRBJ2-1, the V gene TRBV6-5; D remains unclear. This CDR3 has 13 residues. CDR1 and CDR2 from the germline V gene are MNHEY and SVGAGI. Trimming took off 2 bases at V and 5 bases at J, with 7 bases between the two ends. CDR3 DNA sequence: TGTGCCAGCAGTTACGCACAGAACAATGAGCAGTTCTTC. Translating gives CASSYAQNNEQFF.

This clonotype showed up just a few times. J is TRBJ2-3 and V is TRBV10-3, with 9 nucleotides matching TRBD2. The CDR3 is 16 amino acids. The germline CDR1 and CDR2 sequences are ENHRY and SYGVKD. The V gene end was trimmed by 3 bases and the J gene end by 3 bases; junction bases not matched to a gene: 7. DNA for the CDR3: TGTGCCATCAGTGAAAGCAGCGGGGGGCGTACAGATACGCAGTATTTT. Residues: CAISESSGGRTDTQYF.

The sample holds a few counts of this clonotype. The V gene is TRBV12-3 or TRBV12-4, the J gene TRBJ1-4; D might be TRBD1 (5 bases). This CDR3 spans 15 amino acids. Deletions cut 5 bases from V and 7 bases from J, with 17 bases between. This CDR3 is CASSPGRGIGEKLFF. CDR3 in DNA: TGTGCCAGCAGTCCAGGGCGGGGAATTGGTGAAAAACTGTTTTTT.

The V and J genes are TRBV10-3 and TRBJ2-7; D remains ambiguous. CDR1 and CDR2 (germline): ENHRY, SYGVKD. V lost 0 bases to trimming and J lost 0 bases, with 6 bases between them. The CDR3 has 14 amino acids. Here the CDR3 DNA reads TGTGCCATCAGTGAGTCAAGGGTCTCCTACGAGCAGTACTTC. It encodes CAISESRVSYEQYF.

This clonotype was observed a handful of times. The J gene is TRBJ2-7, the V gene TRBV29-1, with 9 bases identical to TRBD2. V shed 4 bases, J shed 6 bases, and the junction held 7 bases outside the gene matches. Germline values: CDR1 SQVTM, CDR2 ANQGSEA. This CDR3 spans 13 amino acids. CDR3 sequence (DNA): TGCAGCGTTGGAGGCGGGAGGGCCCTCGAGCAGTACTTC. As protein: CSVGGGRALEQYF.

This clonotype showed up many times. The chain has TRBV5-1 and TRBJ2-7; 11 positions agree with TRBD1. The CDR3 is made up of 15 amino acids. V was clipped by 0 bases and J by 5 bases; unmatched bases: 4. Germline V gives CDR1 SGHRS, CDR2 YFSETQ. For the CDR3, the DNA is TGCGCCAGCAGCTTGGTGGGACAGGGGGTCCACGAGCAGTACTTC. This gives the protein CASSLVGQGVHEQYF.

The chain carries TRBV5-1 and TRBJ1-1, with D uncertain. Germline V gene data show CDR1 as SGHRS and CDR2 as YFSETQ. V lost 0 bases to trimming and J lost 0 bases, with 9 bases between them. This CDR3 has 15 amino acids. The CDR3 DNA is TGCGCCAGCAGCTTGGCGGCGGATCTGAACACTGAAGCTTTCTTT. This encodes CASSLAADLNTEAFF. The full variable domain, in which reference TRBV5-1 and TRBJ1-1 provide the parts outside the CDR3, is KAGVTQTPRYLIKTRGQQVTLSCSPISGHRSVSWYQQTPGQGLQFLFEYFSETQRNKGNFPGRFSGRQFSNSRSEMNVSTLELGDSALYLCASSLAADLNTEAFFGQGTRLTVV.

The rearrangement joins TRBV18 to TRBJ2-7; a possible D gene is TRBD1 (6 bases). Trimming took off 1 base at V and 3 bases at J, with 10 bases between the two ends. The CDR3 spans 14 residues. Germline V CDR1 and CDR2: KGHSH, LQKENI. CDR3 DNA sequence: TGTGCCAGCTCACCACGACAGGCGAACTACGAGCAGTACTTC. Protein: CASSPRQANYEQYF.

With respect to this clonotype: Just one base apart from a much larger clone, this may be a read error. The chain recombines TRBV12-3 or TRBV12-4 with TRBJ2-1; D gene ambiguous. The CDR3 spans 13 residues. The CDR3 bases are TGTTCCAGCAGCTCCAGTGGATTCGATGAGCAGTTCTTC. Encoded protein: CSSSSSGFDEQFF.

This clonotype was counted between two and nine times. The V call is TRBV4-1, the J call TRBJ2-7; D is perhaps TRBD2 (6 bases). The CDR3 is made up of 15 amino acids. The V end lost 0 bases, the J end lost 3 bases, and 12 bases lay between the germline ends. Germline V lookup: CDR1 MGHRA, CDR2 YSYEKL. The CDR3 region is CASSQEASDLYEQYF. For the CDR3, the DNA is TGCGCCAGCAGCCAAGAGGCTAGCGATCTCTACGAGCAGTACTTC.

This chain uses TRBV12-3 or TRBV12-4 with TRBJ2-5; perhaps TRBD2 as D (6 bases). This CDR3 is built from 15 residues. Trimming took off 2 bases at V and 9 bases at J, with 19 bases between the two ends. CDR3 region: CASSLSFGAGGSQYF. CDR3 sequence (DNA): TGTGCCAGCAGTTTATCCTTCGGGGCCGGGGGATCCCAGTACTTC.

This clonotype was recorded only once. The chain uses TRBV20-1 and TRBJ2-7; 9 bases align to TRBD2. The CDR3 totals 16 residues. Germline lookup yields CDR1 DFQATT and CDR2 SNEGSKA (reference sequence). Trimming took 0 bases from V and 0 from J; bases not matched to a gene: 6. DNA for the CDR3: TGCAGTGCTAGAGATGCGACTAGCGGAACCTCCTACGAGCAGTACTTC. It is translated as CSARDATSGTSYEQYF.

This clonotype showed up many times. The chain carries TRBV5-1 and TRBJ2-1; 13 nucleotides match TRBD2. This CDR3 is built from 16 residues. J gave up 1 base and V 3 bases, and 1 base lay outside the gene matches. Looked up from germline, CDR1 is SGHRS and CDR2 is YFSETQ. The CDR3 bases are TGCGCCAGCAGCTGGGGACTAGCGGGGTCCTACAATGAGCAGTTCTTC. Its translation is CASSWGLAGSYNEQFF.

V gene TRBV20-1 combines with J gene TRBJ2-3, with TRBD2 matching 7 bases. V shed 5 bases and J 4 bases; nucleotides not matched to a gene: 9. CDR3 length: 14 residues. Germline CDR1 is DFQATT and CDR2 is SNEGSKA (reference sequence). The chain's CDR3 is CSAPGLGGADTQYF. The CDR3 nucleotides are TGCAGTGCTCCGGGACTTGGGGGGGCAGATACGCAGTATTTT.